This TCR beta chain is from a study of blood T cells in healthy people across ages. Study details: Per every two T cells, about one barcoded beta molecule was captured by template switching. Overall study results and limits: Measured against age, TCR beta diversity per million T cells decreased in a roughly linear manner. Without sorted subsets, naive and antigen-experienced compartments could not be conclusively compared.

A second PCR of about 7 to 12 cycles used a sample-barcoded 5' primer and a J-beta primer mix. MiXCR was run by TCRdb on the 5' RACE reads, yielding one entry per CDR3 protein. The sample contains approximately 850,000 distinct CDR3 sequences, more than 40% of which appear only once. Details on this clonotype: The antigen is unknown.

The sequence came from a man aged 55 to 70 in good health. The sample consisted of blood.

CDR3 sequence (DNA): TGTGCCAGCAGCTCCGGGACAACCCCTTTCCAGCCCCAGCATTTT. It encodes CASSSGTTPFQPQHF. This rearrangement joins TRBV7-9 to TRBJ1-5; D perhaps matches TRBD1 (6 bases). The germline CDR1 and CDR2 sequences are SEHNR and FQNEAQ (reference sequence). The CDR3 runs to 15 residues. Trimming removed 4 bases at V and 7 bases at J, with 17 bases between.